The present entry profiles one T cell receptor beta chain with its context. Its antigen is not identified. CDR1 and CDR2 (germline): DFQATT, SNEGSKA (reference sequence). V lost 3 bases, J lost 0 bases, and 12 bases lay in between. This CDR3 region has 15 residues. A quantity of roughly 0.5 to 1 ug RNA underwent reverse transcription using random hexamers. Amplification of TCR beta CDR3 spanned 54 Vbeta and 13 Jbeta via immunoSEQ multiplex PCR. TCRdb re-called the immunoSEQ multiplex PCR reads through MiXCR, storing one row per CDR3 protein. The profile shows about 240,000 distinct CDR3 sequences, around 96% of them singletons. The data originate from a study of CD8 T cells in Susac syndrome. Study details: There were Susac syndrome patients who were therapy-naive at blood draw, others on corticosteroids, and others on intravenous immunoglobulin alone.

Study conclusions and caveats: Clonal expansion was not observed in the Susac syndrome CD4+ T cell repertoires.

This receptor was obtained from a human donor with Susac syndrome. The sample consisted of CD4+ T cells from PBMCs. The chain is built from TRBV20-1 and TRBJ2-4; no reliable D call. In DNA form, the CDR3 reads TGCAGTGCTAGTGACGGCTTACTAGCCAAAAACATTCAGTACTTC. This gives the protein CSASDGLLAKNIQYF.